This T cell receptor (beta chain) was recorded in a study of blood T cell repertoires in COVID-19. Study as a whole: The United States, Italy and Spain provided the acute and convalescent COVID-19 samples. The cDNA or gDNA used as material had been derived from T cells, B-cell-depleted T cells, or PBMCs.

The authors' processing: Counts of nucleated cells, estimated from reference gene primer amplification, were obtained. Sequencing used immunoSEQ multiplex PCR; TCRdb keeps in-frame clones, though not all of them. That table furnishes V, J and clone size, whereas the DNA furnished D and trimming. The sample consists of about 230,000 clones, more than 65% of them appearing once. CDR1 is SNHLY, CDR2 FYNNEI, per germline. V trimming: 5 bases; J trimming: 8 bases; junction bases outside the gene matches: 8. This CDR3 comprises 13 residues. The sequenced sample was peripheral blood. This chain links TRBV2 with TRBJ1-2; the match to TRBD1 covers 7 bases. The source is a man aged 50-60 years with active or convalescent COVID-19. In DNA form, the CDR3 reads TGTGCCAGCAGTTTAGGACAGGCCAGGGGCTACACCTTC. It is translated as CASSLGQARGYTF.